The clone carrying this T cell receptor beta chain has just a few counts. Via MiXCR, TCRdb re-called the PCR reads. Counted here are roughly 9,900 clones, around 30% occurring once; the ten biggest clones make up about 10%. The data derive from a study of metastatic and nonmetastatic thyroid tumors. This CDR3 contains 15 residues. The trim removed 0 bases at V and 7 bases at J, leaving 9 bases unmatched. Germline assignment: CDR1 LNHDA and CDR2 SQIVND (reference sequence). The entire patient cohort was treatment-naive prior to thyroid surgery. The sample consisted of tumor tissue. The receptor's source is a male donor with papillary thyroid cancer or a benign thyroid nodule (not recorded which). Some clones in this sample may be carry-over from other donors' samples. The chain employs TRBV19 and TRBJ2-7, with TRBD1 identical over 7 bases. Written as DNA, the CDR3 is TGTGCCAGTAGTATAGATCGCGACAGGGCCCCTGAGCAGTACTTC. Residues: CASSIDRDRAPEQYF.